Listed below are T cell receptor beta chains from one sample, sequenced in a study of T-cell memory formation after mild COVID-19. TCRdb ran MiXCR on the 5' RACE reads and lists one entry per CDR3 protein. The repertoire holds approximately 500,000 distinct CDR3 sequences, with 20% to 30% as singletons. Source material: PBMCs or a T cell subset sorted from them (not recorded which). The source of these receptors is an adult woman who had mild COVID-19 (a few samples of this study predate the infection). Cell type and time point are not known. Both conserved end residues are part of each CDR3. The D gene is left open where the match is weak. Part of the rows lack a size; the others show once, few, many or a class for expanded clones.

clone_size,d_call,v_call,j_call,cdr3_nt,cdr3_aa
many,.,TRBV19,TRBJ2-7,TGTGCCAGTACTAGCGTCTCCTACGAGCAGTACTTC,CASTSVSYEQYF
.,.,TRBV6-2/TRBV6-3,TRBJ2-1,TGTGCCAGCAGCCAGGGGATTGAGCAGTTCTTC,CASSQGIEQFF
few,.,TRBV18,TRBJ2-7,TGTGCCAGCTCACCGGAGGTGCTTCGGCTATCCTACGAGCAGTACTTC,CASSPEVLRLSYEQYF
.,.,TRBV24-1,TRBJ1-5,TGTGCCACCAGTGACAAGCAGGGAAATCAGCCCCAGCATTTT,CATSDKQGNQPQHF
once,.,TRBV3-1,TRBJ2-5,TGTGCCAGCAGCCGTCAGGGTGGGGGCGAGACCCAGTACTTC,CASSRQGGGETQYF
many,TRBD2,TRBV15,TRBJ2-1,TGTGCCACCAGCAGAGATCCTGGGACTAGCGGCAATGAGCAGTTCTTC,CATSRDPGTSGNEQFF
once,.,TRBV24-1,TRBJ1-2,TGTGCCACCAGTGTTGCGGATGACTATGGCTACACCTTC,CATSVADDYGYTF
few,.,TRBV6-5,TRBJ2-7,TGTGCCAGCAGTTACTTTCCGGGTGAGCAGTACTTC,CASSYFPGEQYF
.,TRBD1,TRBV20-1,TRBJ2-6,TGCAGTGCTAGGGGACAGGGGGTAGCTGGGGCCAACGTCCTGACTTTC,CSARGQGVAGANVLTF
.,.,TRBV4-2,TRBJ2-7,TGTGCCAGCAGCCACGCGCCCGGCTACGAGCAGTACTTC,CASSHAPGYEQYF
.,TRBD1,TRBV6-5,TRBJ2-3,TGTGCCAGCAGTTACACTGGGGACAGGGCCTGCTCAGATACGCAGTATTTT,CASSYTGDRACSDTQYF
few,.,TRBV20-1,TRBJ2-7,TGCAGTGCTAGAGTGCCACTTTCCGTGAGCAACGAGCAGTACTTC,CSARVPLSVSNEQYF
few,.,TRBV28,TRBJ2-4,TGTGCCAGCAGTCCCCCCCGGGGCATTCAGTACTTC,CASSPPRGIQYF
.,.,TRBV9,TRBJ1-1,TGTGCCAGCAGCGTAGTAGATCCTCCGGGCCCGGGCACTGAAGCTTTCTTT,CASSVVDPPGPGTEAFF
few,.,TRBV12-3/TRBV12-4,TRBJ2-5,TGTGCCAGCAGTTGGGGACTCGGGGACCAGACCCAGTACTTC,CASSWGLGDQTQYF
.,TRBD1,TRBV5-1,TRBJ1-2,TGCGCCAGCAGTCGAGGAACCGGGACAGGGGGTATCTATGGCTACACCTTC,CASSRGTGTGGIYGYTF
few,.,TRBV20-1,TRBJ2-2,TGCAGTGCTAGAGACCCGCTAGCGCAGGGGGACACCGGGGAGCTGTTTTTT,CSARDPLAQGDTGELFF
once,TRBD1,TRBV7-2,TRBJ2-5,TGTGCCAGCAGCCCGTCCCGGACAGGTCCAGGGACCCAGTACTTC,CASSPSRTGPGTQYF
.,.,TRBV7-6,TRBJ2-5,TGTGCCAGCAGCTTATATGTGGGGCGGGAGACCCAGTACTTC,CASSLYVGRETQYF
.,.,TRBV6-5,TRBJ2-6,TGTGCCAGCAGTTACTCGGACTACTCTGGGGCCAACGTCCTGACTTTC,CASSYSDYSGANVLTF
.,.,TRBV24-1,TRBJ2-1,TGTGCCACCAGTGATCTGAGTGCAGGGGTGTGGTTCTTC,CATSDLSAGVWFF
.,TRBD2,TRBV7-7,TRBJ2-1,TGTGCTAGCAGCCCTTACTGGACTAGCGGGCTTGACAATGAGCAGTTCTTC,CASSPYWTSGLDNEQFF
.,.,TRBV19,TRBJ1-1,TGTGCCAGTGGCGGTTGGGGGGACACTGAAGCTTTCTTT,CASGGWGDTEAFF
few,TRBD1,TRBV6-5,TRBJ1-2,TGTGCCACCATCCCGGACAGGGAGAGCTATGGCTACACCTTC,CATIPDRESYGYTF
.,TRBD1,TRBV20-1,TRBJ1-1,TGCAGTGCTGCACGGGTGCAGGGGGGGACTGAAGCTTTCTTT,CSAARVQGGTEAFF
.,.,TRBV29-1,TRBJ2-7,TGCAGCGTTGAGGAGACAGTGGGCGAGCAGTACTTC,CSVEETVGEQYF
medium-sized,TRBD1,TRBV6-2/TRBV6-3,TRBJ2-2,TGTGCCAGCAGTTACCCGACAGGGGGATCGACCGGGGAGCTGTTTTTT,CASSYPTGGSTGELFF
.,.,TRBV18,TRBJ2-3,TGTGCCAGCTCACCACTTCCCACAGATACGCAGTATTTT,CASSPLPTDTQYF
.,TRBD1,TRBV19,TRBJ2-5,TGTGCCAGTAGTACGGCAGGGGGCATGGAGACCCAGTACTTC,CASSTAGGMETQYF
.,TRBD1,TRBV7-2,TRBJ1-1,TGTGCCAGCAGCTTAATGGAGACAGGGGGTTGGAGTGAAGCTTTCTTT,CASSLMETGGWSEAFF
.,.,TRBV7-8,TRBJ2-7,TGTGCCAGCAGCTTAGGGGGGCTTGGCTCCTACGAGCAGTACTTC,CASSLGGLGSYEQYF
few,.,TRBV4-1,TRBJ1-2,TGCGCCAGCAGCCAAGGTATAACAGGGAATAACTATGGCTACACCTTC,CASSQGITGNNYGYTF
many,.,TRBV12-3/TRBV12-4,TRBJ2-5,TGTGCCAGCAGCTTCTCAGAGACCCAGTACTTC,CASSFSETQYF
few,TRBD1,TRBV9,TRBJ2-1,TGTGCCAGCAGCGTAGGAGGGACAGGTGCCTACAATGAGCAGTTCTTC,CASSVGGTGAYNEQFF
.,.,TRBV7-2,TRBJ2-3,TGTGCCAGCAGCAACCTGGGAGGGGGAGATACGCAGTATTTT,CASSNLGGGDTQYF
.,.,TRBV5-1,TRBJ2-5,TGCGCCAGCAGAGGGACACCACAAGAGACCCAGTACTTC,CASRGTPQETQYF
few,TRBD1,TRBV5-1,TRBJ2-7,TGCGCCAGCAGCTGGTCGGGACAGGGGTTCTACGAGCAGTACTTC,CASSWSGQGFYEQYF
.,TRBD2,TRBV5-5,TRBJ2-7,TGTGCCAGCAGCTTGACTGGCGCGGGGGGCCGCTACGAGCAGTACTTC,CASSLTGAGGRYEQYF
.,TRBD1,TRBV6-6,TRBJ2-5,TGTGCCAGCAACCAGGGGGCGGAGACCCAGTACTTC,CASNQGAETQYF
.,.,TRBV4-2,TRBJ2-7,TGTGCCAGCAGCGCGGGCAGGGGATATTCCTACGAGCAGTACTTC,CASSAGRGYSYEQYF
many,TRBD1,TRBV12-3/TRBV12-4,TRBJ1-2,TGTGCCAGCAGCCCCGACAGGGTTGGTGGCTACACCTTC,CASSPDRVGGYTF
.,.,TRBV6-2/TRBV6-3,TRBJ2-2,TGTGCCAGCAGCAGAAACAGCGACACCGGGGAGCTGTTTTTT,CASSRNSDTGELFF
.,TRBD1,TRBV24-1,TRBJ2-3,TGTGCCACCAGTGATGCGTTGGGGACAGGGGCAGATACGCAGTATTTT,CATSDALGTGADTQYF
.,TRBD1,TRBV4-1,TRBJ2-1,TGCGCCAGCAGCCAAGGTACAGGGGACAAGCAGTTCTTC,CASSQGTGDKQFF
.,.,TRBV5-4,TRBJ2-4,TGTGCCAGCAGCCCCGCTAGCACTAGGGACATTCAGTACTTC,CASSPASTRDIQYF
few,.,TRBV7-9,TRBJ1-1,TGTGCCAGCAGCTCCCTTGAGGTTTTGAACACTGAAGCTTTCTTT,CASSSLEVLNTEAFF